This passage covers 13 T cell receptor beta chains from one sample sequenced in a study of shared clonotypes between healthy human individuals. The repertoire was sequenced with immunoSEQ multiplex PCR; TCRdb's copy has only in-frame clones and lacks some. This repertoire shows 550,000 to 600,000 clones, roughly 98% found once; its top ten account for approximately 0.3%. Naive-designated CD8 cells lacked CD45RO, were positively enriched for CCR7, and omitted terminally differentiated effector memory CD45RA+ cells. The sample was naive CD8+ T cells sorted from blood. The receptors stem from a man aged 30 to 45 in good health.

The chain carries TRBV28 and TRBJ1-2; 9 bases agree with TRBD1. Trimming cost V 6 bases and J 4 bases; bases outside gene matches: 15. The V gene's germline CDR1 is MDHEN and CDR2 SYDVKM. The CDR3 has 17 residues. The CDR3 DNA reads TGTGCCAGCAGCCCCGCCTCAATACGGACAGGGGTCTATGGCTACACCTTC. Translated: CASSPASIRTGVYGYTF.

The chain's CDR3 is CASYQGRPGTDTQYF. CDR3 coding DNA: TGTGCCAGCTATCAGGGCCGTCCGGGCACAGATACGCAGTATTTT. The chain recombines TRBV25-1 with TRBJ2-3, with a possible D match to TRBD1 (5 bases). CDR1 is MGHDK, CDR2 SYGVNS, per germline. This CDR3 is 15 amino acids long. V was cut by 8 bases and J by 1 base, with 16 bases left in between.

The chain carries TRBV7-9 and TRBJ2-3, with TRBD1 matching 8 bases. Germline CDR1 reads SEHNR; CDR2 reads FQNEAQ (reference sequence). Trimming took 5 bases from V and 6 from J; bases not matched to a gene: 13. The CDR3 contains 16 residues. As DNA, the CDR3 is TGTGCCAGCAGCACAGGGACAGGCGGGAATAGGGATACGCAGTATTTT. Translation: CASSTGTGGNRDTQYF.

This clone has just one count. V gene TRBV27 combines with J gene TRBJ1-2; the match to TRBD1 covers 7 bases. The CDR3 sequence is 11 residues long. CDR1 is MNHEY, CDR2 SMNVEV, per germline (reference sequence). V gave up 6 bases and J gave up 7 bases; unmatched junction bases: 2. CDR3 sequence: CASRGGVGYTF. DNA of the CDR3: TGTGCCAGCAGAGGGGGCGTTGGCTACACCTTC.

The chain has TRBV5-1 and TRBJ1-2; no definite D call. This CDR3 spans 14 amino acids. V dropped 1 base and J dropped 0 bases, with 7 bases sitting between them. The germline V gene has CDR1 SGHRS and CDR2 YFSETQ. The CDR3 reads CASSLSGPNYGYTF. CDR3 coding DNA: TGCGCCAGCAGCTTGAGCGGACCTAACTATGGCTACACCTTC.

V and J are TRBV30 and TRBJ1-1; D may be TRBD1 (6 bases). Per the germline V gene, CDR1 is GTSNPN and CDR2 is SVGIG (reference sequence). With 0 bases removed from V and 0 bases from J, the gap between germline ends came to 23 bases. The CDR3 runs 19 residues. The CDR3 sequence: CAWSVRVLRDTKMNTEAFF. In nucleotides, the CDR3 is TGTGCCTGGAGTGTACGGGTCCTCCGGGACACCAAAATGAACACTGAAGCTTTCTTT.

V is TRBV27 and J is TRBJ2-7; D remains ambiguous. Germline CDR1 is MNHEY and CDR2 is SMNVEV (reference sequence). This CDR3 comprises 14 residues. Trimming took 2 bases from V and 1 from J, leaving 9 bases between them. CDR3 DNA: TGTGCCAGCAGTTTAGATGGACGATCCTACGAGCAGTACTTC. It encodes CASSLDGRSYEQYF.

The rearrangement links TRBV13 to TRBJ1-1; TRBD1 aligns across 11 bases. CDR1 and CDR2 (germline): PRHDT, FYEKMQ (reference sequence). The CDR3 has 14 amino acids. Losses at the gene ends were 4 bases for V and 5 bases for J; bases not matched to a gene: 3. This CDR3 is CASSSGQGATEAFF. CDR3 nucleotides: TGTGCCAGCAGCTCAGGACAGGGGGCAACTGAAGCTTTCTTT.

The chain employs TRBV29-1 and TRBJ2-1; D perhaps matches TRBD2 (5 bases). The length of the CDR3 is 12 residues. V was cut by 7 bases and J by 8 bases, with 15 bases left in between. The germline V gene encodes CDR1 SQVTM and CDR2 ANQGSEA. CDR3 nucleotide sequence: TGCAGCGCCGAATTGGGGAGTTATGAGCAGTTCTTC. Protein product: CSAELGSYEQFF.

V gene TRBV29-1 combines with J gene TRBJ2-7, with D perhaps matching TRBD2 (5 bases). V lost 3 bases and J 0 bases, leaving 12 bases between the germline ends. Germline V gene lookup returns CDR1 SQVTM and CDR2 ANQGSEA. The CDR3 has 14 amino acids. The CDR3 sequence is CSVEFFSDSYEQYF. The CDR3 bases are TGCAGCGTTGAGTTTTTTAGCGACTCCTACGAGCAGTACTTC.

The genes are TRBV27 and TRBJ2-1; 10 bases align to TRBD2. Germline V gene lookup returns CDR1 MNHEY and CDR2 SMNVEV (reference sequence). This CDR3 is 16 amino acids long. V dropped 5 bases and J dropped 2; count of bases not matched to a gene: 6. The CDR3 DNA follows: TGTGCCAGCAGTCCGGGACTAGCGATTACCTACAATGAGCAGTTCTTC. Translated, it gives CASSPGLAITYNEQFF.

The chain has TRBV7-6 and TRBJ2-7; possible D gene TRBD1, 6 bases. The V end lost 1 base, the J end lost 2 bases, and 21 bases lay between the germline ends. The CDR3 totals 18 residues. Germline assignment: CDR1 SGHVS and CDR2 FNYEAQ. The CDR3: CASSLEAVGPGATYEQYF. The CDR3 region has the DNA TGTGCCAGCAGCTTAGAGGCGGTCGGGCCAGGGGCTACCTACGAGCAGTACTTC. The complete variable domain, with remaining parts taken from reference TRBV7-6 and TRBJ2-7, reads GAGVSQSPRYKVTKRGQDVALRCDPISGHVSLYWYRQALGQGPEFLTYFNYEAQQDKSGLPNDRFSAERPEGSISTLTIQRTEQRDSAMYRCASSLEAVGPGATYEQYFGPGTRLTVT.

This chain links TRBV29-1 with TRBJ2-5, with 10 nucleotides matching TRBD1. Trimming took 7 bases from V and 9 from J; bases not matched to a gene: 20. Germline assignment: CDR1 SQVTM and CDR2 ANQGSEA. The CDR3 is made up of 16 amino acids. The CDR3 loop reads CSGTGGIGVAAGAQYF. CDR3 nucleotide sequence: TGCAGCGGGACAGGGGGGATAGGGGTAGCCGCAGGGGCCCAGTACTTC.